One and the same sample provided the 16 T cell receptor beta chains below, sequenced in a study of blood T cell repertoires in COVID-19. The assay was immunoSEQ multiplex PCR, and TCRdb's table has in-frame clones only and misses some. Found here are 70,000 or so clones, 80% of them singletons; the top ten hold around 9.7%. The sample was peripheral blood. The receptor set was obtained from a human donor in a cohort sampled during active COVID-19.

The chain uses TRBV5-6 and TRBJ2-3, with 7 bases that match TRBD2. The germline V gene encodes CDR1 SGHDT and CDR2 YYEEEE. V lost 2 bases to trimming and J lost 0 bases; unmatched junction nucleotides: 3. This CDR3 is built from 15 residues. The CDR3 sequence is CASSFASGSTDTQYF. Here the CDR3 DNA reads TGTGCCAGCAGCTTTGCTAGCGGTAGCACAGATACGCAGTATTTT.

The V call is TRBV3-1 (or the pseudogene TRBV3-2), the J call TRBJ2-6, with D uncertain. Germline assignment: CDR1 LGHDT and CDR2 YNNKEL (reference sequence). This CDR3 has 14 amino acids. V lost 4 bases to trimming and J lost 0 bases, with 4 bases between them. Here the CDR3 reads CASSLNSGANVLTF. The CDR3 nucleotides are TGTGCCAGCAGCCTAAACTCTGGGGCCAACGTCCTGACTTTC.

This clone has just a few counts. The same CDR3 also results from other DNA sequences found in this sample. This chain links TRBV19 with TRBJ1-5; D is unclear. Per germline, CDR1 LNHDA and CDR2 SQIVND (reference sequence). The CDR3 is made up of 12 amino acids. The V gene lost 4 bases and the J gene lost 7 bases, with 8 bases spanning the gap. The CDR3 DNA is TGTGCCAGTAGTAGCCACTACCAGCCCCAGCATTTT. Its protein is CASSSHYQPQHF.

The rearrangement uses TRBV7-2 and TRBJ2-7; 10 nucleotides line up with TRBD1. Germline CDR1 reads SGHTA; CDR2 reads FQGNSA. This CDR3 is built from 13 residues. The trim removed 0 bases at V and 12 bases at J, leaving 5 bases unmatched. The chain's CDR3 is CASSLARGTGAYF. The CDR3 DNA is TGTGCCAGCAGCTTAGCCAGAGGGACAGGGGCGTACTTC. Based on the CDR3 plus reference TRBV7-2 and TRBJ2-7, the full variable domain is GAGVSQSPSNKVTEKGKDVELRCDPISGHTALYWYRQSLGQGLEFLIYFQGNSAPDKSGLPSDRFSAERTGGSVSTLTIQRTQQEDSAVYLCASSLARGTGAYFGPGTRLTVT.

The chain is built from TRBV14 and TRBJ1-1; 8 bases line up with TRBD1. Germline V gives CDR1 SGHDN, CDR2 FVKESK. The CDR3 runs to 16 residues. The junction had 9 bases not matched to a gene; V was cut back by 2 bases and J by 4 bases. The CDR3 loop is CASSQRTGGLSTEAFF. Here the CDR3 DNA reads TGTGCCAGCAGCCAAAGAACAGGGGGGTTATCCACTGAAGCTTTCTTT.

A few counts support this clone. Different DNA sequences within this sample yield the same CDR3. This rearrangement joins TRBV18 to TRBJ1-2, with TRBD1 matching over 8 bases. J lost 2 bases, V lost 3 bases, and 2 bases had no gene match. From germline, CDR1 is KGHSH and CDR2 LQKENI. This CDR3 comprises 14 residues. CDR3: CASSPDRGNYGYTF. In nucleotides, the CDR3 is TGTGCCAGCTCACCTGACAGGGGAAACTATGGCTACACCTTC.

The rearrangement links TRBV10-3 to TRBJ1-1, with TRBD1 identical over 9 bases. V was clipped by 5 bases and J by 0 bases; unmatched bases: 1. CDR3 length: 14 amino acids. Germline V gives CDR1 ENHRY, CDR2 SYGVKD. CDR3 in DNA: TGTGCCATCAGTAGGACAGGGGTGAACACTGAAGCTTTCTTT. Protein product: CAISRTGVNTEAFF.

This chain links TRBV19 with TRBJ1-5; TRBD1 matches at 11 bases. The CDR3 covers 14 residues. The J segment lost 6 bases and the V segment lost 7 bases, leaving 5 bases of the junction unmatched. Germline CDR1 LNHDA, CDR2 SQIVND (reference sequence). CDR3 in DNA: TGTGCCAGTACCTGGACAGGGGGCGGTCAGCCCCAGCATTTT. It yields the protein CASTWTGGGQPQHF.

The V and J genes are TRBV7-2 and TRBJ2-7; D may be TRBD2 (5 bases). There are 15 residues in the CDR3. The germline V and J ends were trimmed by 5 bases and 5 bases, with 19 bases remaining between them. Germline assignment: CDR1 SGHTA and CDR2 FQGNSA. Here the CDR3 reads CASSHPPGLRDEQYF. Here the CDR3 DNA reads TGTGCCAGCAGCCACCCCCCGGGGTTACGAGACGAGCAGTACTTC. The full variable domain, rest sourced from reference TRBV7-2 and TRBJ2-7, is GAGVSQSPSNKVTEKGKDVELRCDPISGHTALYWYRQSLGQGLEFLIYFQGNSAPDKSGLPSDRFSAERTGGSVSTLTIQRTQQEDSAVYLCASSHPPGLRDEQYFGPGTRLTVT.

This clone was seen repeatedly, ten times or more. This chain uses TRBV7-2 with TRBJ2-7; weak D call: TRBD2 (5 bases). The ends were cut back, 4 bases at V and 6 bases at J, with 7 bases in the middle. The germline CDR1 and CDR2 sequences are SGHTA and FQGNSA. CDR3 length: 11 amino acids. The CDR3 reads CASSWRSEQYF. The DNA for the CDR3 is TGTGCCAGCAGCTGGAGGAGCGAGCAGTACTTC.

V usage is TRBV10-3 and J usage is TRBJ1-1, with D perhaps matching TRBD1 (6 bases). Germline loops: CDR1 ENHRY, CDR2 SYGVKD. Trimming left V 10 bases short and J 5 bases short, with 8 bases between. There are 10 residues in the CDR3. The CDR3 sequence: CATRGTEAFF. The DNA of the CDR3 is TGTGCCACAAGGGGGACTGAAGCTTTCTTT.

V gene TRBV30 combines with J gene TRBJ2-6; the match to TRBD1 covers 11 bases. This CDR3 is 19 amino acids long. The J segment lost 2 bases and the V segment lost 3 bases, leaving 12 bases of the junction unmatched. Germline lookup yields CDR1 GTSNPN and CDR2 SVGIG (reference sequence). The CDR3 is CAWRRGRRTGGAGANVLTF. The CDR3 DNA follows: TGTGCCTGGAGAAGGGGAAGGAGGACAGGGGGCGCTGGGGCCAACGTCCTGACTTTC.

In its sample, this clone was seen a few times. The V gene is TRBV19, the J gene TRBJ2-7, with D perhaps TRBD1 (6 bases). The CDR3 has 12 residues. Germline V CDR1 and CDR2: LNHDA, SQIVND (reference sequence). Trimming stripped 6 bases from V and 6 bases from J, with 12 bases between. CDR3 coding DNA: TGTGCCAGTAGCCTTCAGGGGTCCGAGCAGTACTTC. It translates to CASSLQGSEQYF.

The rearrangement links TRBV19 to TRBJ2-1; 10 bases match TRBD2. The CDR3 is 16 residues long. V shed 5 bases and J 5 bases; nucleotides not matched to a gene: 9. The germline V gene has CDR1 LNHDA and CDR2 SQIVND (reference sequence). CDR3 sequence: CASSPPLAGDHNEQFF. The CDR3 bases are TGTGCCAGTAGTCCACCCCTAGCGGGAGATCACAATGAGCAGTTCTTC.

The chain recombines TRBV9 with TRBJ2-3; 10 bases are a match to TRBD2. The germline V gene has CDR1 SGDLS and CDR2 YYNGEE. V lost 0 bases, J lost 3 bases, and 13 bases stayed unmatched. The CDR3 loop spans 19 amino acids. CDR3 in DNA: TGTGCCAGCAGCGTAGCTCCCCCCAGCGGGAGGGCCTTAACAGATACGCAGTATTTT. Protein: CASSVAPPSGRALTDTQYF.

The chain joins TRBV10-1 to TRBJ2-1; 10 bases are shared with TRBD1. This CDR3 region has 15 residues. Germline V gene data show CDR1 as WNHNN and CDR2 as SYGVQD (reference sequence). V lost 2 bases and J lost 9; bases outside the gene matches: 7. The CDR3 DNA reads TGCGCCAGCAGTGAGAGGGGGACAGGGGTGTCTGAGCAGTTCTTC. Residues: CASSERGTGVSEQFF.